The rows below give T cell receptor beta chains drawn from one sample of a study of cytomegalovirus exposure and HLA in healthy donors. TCRdb's copy holds only in-frame clones and misses some; the assay was immunoSEQ multiplex PCR. The data show about 140,000 clones, approximately 83% seen once. Material: PBMCs. These receptors originate from a male donor in good health and CMV-seronegative. Each CDR3 is given with its conserved first and last residue. D genes are given only for firm matches. The size field is filled for only some rows; it gives once, few, many or a size class.

length: 15
size: few
D: NA
V: TRBV21-1
J: TRBJ2-7
DNA: TGTGCCAGCAGTCCCTGGCGGGAGGGCCGCTACGAGCAGTACTTC
CDR3: CASSPWREGRYEQYF

length: 13
size: few
D: NA
V: TRBV27
J: TRBJ1-4
DNA: TGTGCCAGCAGTTCCAGTCTGGATGAAAAACTGTTTTTT
CDR3: CASSSSLDEKLFF

length: 15
size: NA
D: TRBD1
V: TRBV5-1
J: TRBJ2-1
DNA: TGCGCCAGCAGCCCGGGACAGGGGCAGAGCAATGAGCAGTTCTTC
CDR3: CASSPGQGQSNEQFF

length: 13
size: NA
D: NA
V: TRBV6-1
J: TRBJ1-1
DNA: TGTGCCAGCAGTTTTGGAATGCCAGCGCAAGCTTTCTTT
CDR3: CASSFGMPAQAFF

length: 13
size: NA
D: TRBD2
V: TRBV6-5
J: TRBJ2-3
DNA: TGTGCCAGCAGTCCCGCCCGGGACGGGGAGGGGTATTTT
CDR3: CASSPARDGEGYF

length: 14
size: once
D: NA
V: TRBV2
J: TRBJ1-1
DNA: TGTGCCAGCAGCCAAACGGGGGGACGGGCTGAAGCTTTCTTT
CDR3: CASSQTGGRAEAFF

length: 16
size: NA
D: TRBD2
V: TRBV2
J: TRBJ2-5
DNA: TGTGCCAGCAGTGCCCACGTAGCGGGCGGCCAAGAGACCCAGTACTTC
CDR3: CASSAHVAGGQETQYF

length: 15
size: few
D: NA
V: TRBV7-3
J: TRBJ1-2
DNA: TGTGCCAGCAGCTTGAGGGCCGCCGCCCACTATGGCTACACCTTC
CDR3: CASSLRAAAHYGYTF

length: 14
size: NA
D: NA
V: TRBV6-6
J: TRBJ2-3
DNA: TGTGCCAGCAGTTACTCTAGCGGTCCAGATACGCAGTATTTT
CDR3: CASSYSSGPDTQYF

length: 14
size: NA
D: NA
V: TRBV27
J: TRBJ2-7
DNA: TGTGCCAGCAGTCCGTATCCGGTAATCTACGAGCAGTACTTC
CDR3: CASSPYPVIYEQYF

length: 19
size: NA
D: NA
V: TRBV7-3
J: TRBJ2-3
DNA: TGTGCCAGCAGCTTTCGGGGGGCTACGTCGTTCGGCGTTTCAGATACGCAGTATTTT
CDR3: CASSFRGATSFGVSDTQYF

length: 15
size: NA
D: TRBD1
V: TRBV19
J: TRBJ1-5
DNA: TGTGCCAGTAACATGAGGGGGCGCCGACACCAGCCCCAGCATTTT
CDR3: CASNMRGRRHQPQHF

length: 13
size: NA
D: NA
V: TRBV6-1
J: TRBJ2-5
DNA: TGTGCCAGCACCTCAGTGTACCAAGAGACCCAGTACTTC
CDR3: CASTSVYQETQYF

length: 17
size: NA
D: TRBD2
V: TRBV15
J: TRBJ2-2
DNA: TGTGCCACCAGCTCAAGAGGAGCGGGAGATCGTACCGGGGAGCTGTTTTTT
CDR3: CATSSRGAGDRTGELFF

length: 12
size: NA
D: NA
V: TRBV29-1
J: TRBJ2-3
DNA: TGCAGCGCCGGTCGGTCCACAGATACGCAGTATTTT
CDR3: CSAGRSTDTQYF

length: 20
size: NA
D: TRBD1
V: TRBV5-3
J: TRBJ1-5
DNA: TGTGCCAGAAGCATGTTTCCGGGACAGGGATATCTTGGGAGCAATCAGCCCCAGCATTTT
CDR3: CARSMFPGQGYLGSNQPQHF

length: 16
size: few
D: NA
V: TRBV4-3
J: TRBJ2-7
DNA: TGCGCCAGCAGCCAAGATAAAGAGCCCGTAGGGGTCGAGCAGTACTTC
CDR3: CASSQDKEPVGVEQYF

length: 15
size: few
D: NA
V: TRBV10-3
J: TRBJ2-7
DNA: TGTGCCATCGGCTCAACGGACGGGGGAGAGTACGAGCAGTACTTC
CDR3: CAIGSTDGGEYEQYF

length: 20
size: NA
D: TRBD1
V: TRBV12-5
J: TRBJ1-1
DNA: TGTGCTAGTGGTTTGGCAACTTGGACAGGGGAAGGTTTTGGGGATACTGAAGCTTTCTTT
CDR3: CASGLATWTGEGFGDTEAFF

length: 17
size: NA
D: TRBD2
V: TRBV18
J: TRBJ2-7
DNA: TGTGCCAGCTCACCCGGGACTAGCGGGGGGAACTCCTACGAGCAGTACTTC
CDR3: CASSPGTSGGNSYEQYF

length: 16
size: few
D: NA
V: TRBV9
J: TRBJ2-6
DNA: TGTGCCAGCAGCGTCGGGACTCAACCCGGGGCCAACGTCCTGACTTTC
CDR3: CASSVGTQPGANVLTF

length: 14
size: NA
D: TRBD1
V: TRBV5-8
J: TRBJ1-1
DNA: TGTGCCAGCAGCTTAAGGGGGCTTGGCACTGAAGCTTTCTTT
CDR3: CASSLRGLGTEAFF

length: 14
size: NA
D: NA
V: TRBV10-2
J: TRBJ1-5
DNA: TGCGCCAGCAGTGAGATAAACGAGGAGCAGCCCCAGCATTTT
CDR3: CASSEINEEQPQHF

length: 11
size: NA
D: NA
V: TRBV6-5
J: TRBJ2-1
DNA: TGTGCCAGCAGTTTCAGGGTTGAACAGTTCTTC
CDR3: CASSFRVEQFF